Listed here is a single TCR beta chain. Only in-frame clones appear in the TCRdb table, and some are missing; sequencing was by immunoSEQ multiplex PCR. The table has approximately 45,000 clones, approximately 92% seen once; the top ten hold approximately 3.9%. This sample is part of a study of tissue T cells after allogeneic stem cell transplantation. As for the study in general: This research-autopsy study prospectively enrolled adult allogeneic hematopoietic cell transplant recipients with steroid-refractory graft-versus-host disease.

The sequence was collected from a woman aged 40 to 75 who later had graft-versus-host disease after an allogeneic stem cell transplant. The sequencing here drew on blood, taken before transplantation.

The CDR3 loop reads CAWSEGADSPLHF. DNA of the CDR3: TGTGCCTGGAGTGAAGGGGCCGATTCACCCCTCCACTTT. The V call is TRBV30, the J call TRBJ1-6; tentatively, D is TRBD1 (5 bases). In germline, CDR1 is GTSNPN, CDR2 SVGIG (reference sequence). This CDR3 has 13 amino acids. With 1 base removed from V and 8 bases from J, the gap between germline ends came to 9 bases.